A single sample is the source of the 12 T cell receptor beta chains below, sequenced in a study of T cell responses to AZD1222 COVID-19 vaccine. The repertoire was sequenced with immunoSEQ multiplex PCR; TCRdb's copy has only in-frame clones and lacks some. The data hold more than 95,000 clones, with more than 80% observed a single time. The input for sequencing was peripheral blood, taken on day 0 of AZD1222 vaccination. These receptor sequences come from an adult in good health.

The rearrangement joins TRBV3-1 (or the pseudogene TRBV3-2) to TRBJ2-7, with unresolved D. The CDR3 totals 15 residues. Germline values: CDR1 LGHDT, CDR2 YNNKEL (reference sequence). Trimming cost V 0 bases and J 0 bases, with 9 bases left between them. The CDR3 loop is CASSQEPVISYEQYF. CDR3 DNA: TGTGCCAGCAGCCAAGAACCGGTTATCTCCTACGAGCAGTACTTC.

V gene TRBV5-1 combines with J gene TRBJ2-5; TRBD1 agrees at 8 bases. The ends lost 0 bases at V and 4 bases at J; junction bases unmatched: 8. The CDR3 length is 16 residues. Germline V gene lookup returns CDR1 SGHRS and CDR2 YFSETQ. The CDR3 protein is CASSLVPGGMRETQYF. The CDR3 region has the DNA TGCGCCAGCAGCTTGGTACCAGGGGGCATGAGAGAGACCCAGTACTTC.

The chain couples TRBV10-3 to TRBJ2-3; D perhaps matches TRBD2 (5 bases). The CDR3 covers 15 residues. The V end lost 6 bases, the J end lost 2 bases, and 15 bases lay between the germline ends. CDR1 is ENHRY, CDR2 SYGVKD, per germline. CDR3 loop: CAIRGSSLHTDTQYF. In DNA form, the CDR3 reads TGTGCCATCAGGGGATCTAGCCTACACACAGATACGCAGTATTTT.

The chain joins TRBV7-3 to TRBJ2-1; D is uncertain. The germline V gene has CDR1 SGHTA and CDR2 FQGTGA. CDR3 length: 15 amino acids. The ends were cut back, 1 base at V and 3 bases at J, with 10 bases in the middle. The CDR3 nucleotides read TGTGCCAGCAGCTTAAGTACGAGCGACTACAATGAGCAGTTCTTC. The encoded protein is CASSLSTSDYNEQFF. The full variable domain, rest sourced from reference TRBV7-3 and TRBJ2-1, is GAGVSQTPSNKVTEKGKYVELRCDPISGHTALYWYRQSLGQGPEFLIYFQGTGAADDSGLPNDRFFAVRPEGSVSTLKIQRTERGDSAVYLCASSLSTSDYNEQFFGPGTRLTVL.

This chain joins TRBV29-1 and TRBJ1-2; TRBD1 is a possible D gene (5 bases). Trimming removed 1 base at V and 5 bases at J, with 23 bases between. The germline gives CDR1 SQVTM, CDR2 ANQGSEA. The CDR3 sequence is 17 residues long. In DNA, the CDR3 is TGCAGCGTTGAAGGGGGGTATTGGCGGGATCCCGGATATGGCTACACCTTC. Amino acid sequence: CSVEGGYWRDPGYGYTF. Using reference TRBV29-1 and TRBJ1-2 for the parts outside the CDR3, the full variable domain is SAVISQKPSRDICQRGTSLTIQCQVDSQVTMMFWYRQQPGQSLTLIATANQGSEATYESGFVIDKFPISRPNLTFSTLTVSNMSPEDSSIYLCSVEGGYWRDPGYGYTFGSGTRLTVV.

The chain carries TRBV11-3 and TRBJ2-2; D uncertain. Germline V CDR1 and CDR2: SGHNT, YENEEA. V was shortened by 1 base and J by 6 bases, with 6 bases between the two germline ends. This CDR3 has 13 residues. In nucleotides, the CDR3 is TGTGCCAGCAGCTTAGTCACCCCCGGGGAGCTGTTTTTT. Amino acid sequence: CASSLVTPGELFF. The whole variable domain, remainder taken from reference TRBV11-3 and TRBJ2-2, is EAGVVQSPRYKIIEKKQPVAFWCNPISGHNTLYWYLQNLGQGPELLIRYENEEAVDDSQLPKDRFSAERLKGVDSTLKIQPAELGDSAVYLCASSLVTPGELFFGEGSRLTVL.

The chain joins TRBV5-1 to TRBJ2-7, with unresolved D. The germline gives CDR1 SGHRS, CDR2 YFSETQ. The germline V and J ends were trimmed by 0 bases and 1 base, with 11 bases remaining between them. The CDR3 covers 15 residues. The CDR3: CASSLARFTSYEQYF. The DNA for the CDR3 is TGCGCCAGCAGCTTGGCCAGATTCACGTCCTACGAGCAGTACTTC.

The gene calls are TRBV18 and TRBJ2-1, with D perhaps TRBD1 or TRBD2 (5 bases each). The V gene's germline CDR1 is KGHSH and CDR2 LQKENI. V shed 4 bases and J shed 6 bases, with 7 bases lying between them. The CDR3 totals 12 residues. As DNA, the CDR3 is TGTGCCAGCTCACAGAGGGGCAATGAGCAGTTCTTC. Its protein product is CASSQRGNEQFF.

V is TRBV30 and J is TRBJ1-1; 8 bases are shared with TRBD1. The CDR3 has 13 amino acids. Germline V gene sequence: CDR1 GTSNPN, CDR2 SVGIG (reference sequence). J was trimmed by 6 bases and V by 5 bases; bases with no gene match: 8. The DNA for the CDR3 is TGTGCCTGGTACCCGGGACAGGAGGCTGAAGCTTTCTTT. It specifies CAWYPGQEAEAFF.

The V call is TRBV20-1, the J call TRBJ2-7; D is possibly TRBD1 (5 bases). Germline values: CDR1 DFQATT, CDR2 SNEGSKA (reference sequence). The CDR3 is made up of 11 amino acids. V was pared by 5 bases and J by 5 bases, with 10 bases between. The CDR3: CSAYRQNEQYF. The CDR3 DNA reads TGCAGTGCTTATCGACAGAACGAGCAGTACTTC.

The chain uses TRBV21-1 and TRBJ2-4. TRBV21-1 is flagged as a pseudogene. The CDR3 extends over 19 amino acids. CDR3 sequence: CASDHRISHHPGAKNIQYF. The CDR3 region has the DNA TGTGCCAGCGACCACAGAATTAGCCACCATCCAGGAGCCAAAAACATTCAGTACTTC.

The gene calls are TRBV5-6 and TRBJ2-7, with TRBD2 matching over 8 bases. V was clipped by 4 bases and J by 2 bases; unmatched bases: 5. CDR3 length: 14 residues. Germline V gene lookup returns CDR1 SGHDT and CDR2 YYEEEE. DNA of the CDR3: TGTGCCAGCAGCCGAGCGGGAGCTGCCTACGAGCAGTACTTC. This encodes CASSRAGAAYEQYF.